Listed below are T cell receptor beta chains from one sample, sequenced in a study of cytomegalovirus exposure and HLA in healthy donors. Libraries were prepared by immunoSEQ multiplex PCR; TCRdb keeps only in-frame clonotypes and omits some of them. The data contain around 200,000 clones, over 70% of them seen just once; the ten biggest clones take up 2.7%. The sample was PBMCs. The origin of the receptors is a woman between 55 and 75 years old in good health and CMV-seropositive. Both conserved end residues are part of each CDR3. The D gene is left open where the match is weak. Size is stated for part of the rows, as once, few or many counts, or as a class when the clone is expanded.

J: TRBJ2-3
D: TRBD1
V: TRBV7-8
size: NA
DNA: TGTGCCAGCAGCCTAGGGACAGGGGCATATACGCAGTATTTT
CDR3: CASSLGTGAYTQYF

J: TRBJ2-3
D: NA
V: TRBV19
size: NA
DNA: TGTGCCTCTAGACCGGTTAGCACAGATACGCAGTATTTT
CDR3: CASRPVSTDTQYF

J: TRBJ1-3
D: NA
V: TRBV4-2
size: NA
DNA: TGTGCCAGCAGCCAAGAACTTAGGGGAACTGGAAACACCATATATTTT
CDR3: CASSQELRGTGNTIYF

J: TRBJ1-5
D: NA
V: TRBV30
size: NA
DNA: TGTGCCTGGAGTCAGAACAGGGATCAGCCCCAGCATTTT
CDR3: CAWSQNRDQPQHF

J: TRBJ2-1
D: TRBD2
V: TRBV4-1
size: NA
DNA: TGCGCCAGCAGCCAACCTACTAGCGGGAGTCGCTATGAGCAGTTCTTC
CDR3: CASSQPTSGSRYEQFF

J: TRBJ1-5
D: TRBD1
V: TRBV18
size: NA
DNA: TGTGCCAGCTCACCACCGGAGGGGGCAGGGCAGCCCCAGCATTTT
CDR3: CASSPPEGAGQPQHF

J: TRBJ2-1
D: NA
V: TRBV2
size: NA
DNA: TGTGCCAGCAGCGAAATGGGGGGGCCGGTCAATGAGCAGTTCTTC
CDR3: CASSEMGGPVNEQFF

J: TRBJ2-7
D: NA
V: TRBV2
size: NA
DNA: TGTGCCAGCAGTACAGGATCCTACGAGCAGTACTTC
CDR3: CASSTGSYEQYF

J: TRBJ1-4
D: NA
V: TRBV9
size: few
DNA: TGTGCCAGCAGCGTAGGCAGGGCGGATGAAAAACTGTTTTTT
CDR3: CASSVGRADEKLFF

J: TRBJ1-1
D: NA
V: TRBV18
size: NA
DNA: TGTGCCAGCTCACCCCGACAGGCTACGTCGAACACTGAAGCTTTCTTT
CDR3: CASSPRQATSNTEAFF

J: TRBJ2-2
D: TRBD2
V: TRBV2
size: NA
DNA: TGTGCCAGCTCTCGCGAGCGGGGGGTTGGCGGGGAGCTGTTTTTT
CDR3: CASSRERGVGGELFF

J: TRBJ2-1
D: NA
V: TRBV6-1
size: NA
DNA: TGTGCCAGCAGGACCCCCGGGACTGAGTACAATGAGCAGTTCTTC
CDR3: CASRTPGTEYNEQFF

J: TRBJ2-2
D: NA
V: TRBV28
size: NA
DNA: TGTGCCAGCAGTAGGCAGGGCGCCACCGGGGAGCTGTTTTTT
CDR3: CASSRQGATGELFF

J: TRBJ1-5
D: NA
V: TRBV4-3
size: NA
DNA: TGCGCCAGCAGCCAAGATGTCAAGGGAGTGGGGCCCCAGCATTTT
CDR3: CASSQDVKGVGPQHF

J: TRBJ2-7
D: TRBD1
V: TRBV9
size: NA
DNA: TGTGCCAGCAGCGTAGGAATCGGGACAGGGATCAACGAGCAGTACTTC
CDR3: CASSVGIGTGINEQYF

J: TRBJ2-3
D: NA
V: TRBV5-1
size: NA
DNA: TGCGCCAGCAGCAAGCCTTACACAGATACGCAGTATTTT
CDR3: CASSKPYTDTQYF

J: TRBJ2-3
D: NA
V: TRBV29-1
size: NA
DNA: TGCAGCGTGGTCCAGAACCCCGCTGCAGATACGCAGTATTTT
CDR3: CSVVQNPAADTQYF

J: TRBJ2-7
D: TRBD2
V: TRBV7-2
size: NA
DNA: TGTGCCAGCAGCTCACTAGCGTACTCCTACGAGCAGTACTTC
CDR3: CASSSLAYSYEQYF

J: TRBJ2-5
D: NA
V: TRBV9
size: NA
DNA: TGTGCCAGCAGCGTAGTCGGCGGTGGCGGAGAGACCCAGTACTTC
CDR3: CASSVVGGGGETQYF

J: TRBJ1-1
D: TRBD1
V: TRBV2
size: NA
DNA: TGTGCCAACCGGAAGTCACAGGGGTTCCCTGAAGCTTTCTTT
CDR3: CANRKSQGFPEAFF

J: TRBJ2-7
D: TRBD1
V: TRBV6-5
size: NA
DNA: TGTGCCAGCAGGGACGACAGGGTCAACTCCTACGAGCAGTACTTC
CDR3: CASRDDRVNSYEQYF

J: TRBJ1-1
D: NA
V: TRBV5-1
size: NA
DNA: TGCGCCAGCCGTCACGGGAGTTCGAACACTGAAGCTTTCTTT
CDR3: CASRHGSSNTEAFF

J: TRBJ2-1
D: TRBD2
V: TRBV10-1
size: NA
DNA: TGCGCCAGCAGTGGTTACCTAGCGGCCTACAATGAGCAGTTCTTC
CDR3: CASSGYLAAYNEQFF

J: TRBJ1-3
D: NA
V: TRBV4-2
size: NA
DNA: TGTGCCAGCAGCCTCCGGGGGGGGGATGGAAACACCATATATTTT
CDR3: CASSLRGGDGNTIYF

J: TRBJ1-5
D: NA
V: TRBV5-6
size: NA
DNA: TGTGCCAGCAGTATGGGGGGAGATCAGCCCCAGCATTTT
CDR3: CASSMGGDQPQHF

J: TRBJ1-5
D: NA
V: TRBV15
size: NA
DNA: TGTGCCACCAGCAGCAGGGTGGCGTATAGCAATCAGCCCCAGCATTTT
CDR3: CATSSRVAYSNQPQHF

J: TRBJ2-3
D: TRBD1
V: TRBV7-8
size: NA
DNA: TGTGCCAGCAGCTTAGCCGAGACAGGGGCAGATACGCAGTATTTT
CDR3: CASSLAETGADTQYF

J: TRBJ2-7
D: TRBD1
V: TRBV6-5
size: NA
DNA: TGTGCCAGCACCGGTTGGGACAGCTACGAGCAGTACTTC
CDR3: CASTGWDSYEQYF

J: TRBJ2-3
D: TRBD2
V: TRBV6-6
size: NA
DNA: TGTGCCAGCAGTCGGTTAGCGGGTATGATCACAGATACGCAGTATTTT
CDR3: CASSRLAGMITDTQYF

J: TRBJ2-1
D: TRBD1
V: TRBV27
size: NA
DNA: TGTGCCAGCAGGCTCTTCCGGGACAGGGAAGAGCAGTTCTTC
CDR3: CASRLFRDREEQFF

J: TRBJ1-5
D: NA
V: TRBV27
size: NA
DNA: TGTGCCAGCAGTTTTGGGGGGGGCGGTTGGAATCAGCCCCAGCATTTT
CDR3: CASSFGGGGWNQPQHF